This TCR beta chain was sequenced in a study of cytotoxic CD8 clonotypes in ibrutinib-treated CLL. About the research overall: Response was recorded as partial in approximately 24 patients and complete in 2; at median approximately six years, approximately 14 remained remitted and some 12 had progressed.

Between the trimmed V and J ends, which lost 5 bases and 4 bases, there was a span of 12 bases. The germline gives CDR1 SGHNT, CDR2 YENEEA. The CDR3 is 13 residues long. Here immunoSEQ multiplex PCR was the method, and the copy in TCRdb shows in-frame clones only, minus some. The sample has about 30,000 clones, roughly 59% seen once; the top ten hold 5% to 6%. The sequencing here drew on PBMCs, taken before ibrutinib treatment. The TCR sequence derives from a human donor with chronic lymphocytic leukemia. The rearrangement uses TRBV11-3 and TRBJ2-7; D tentatively reads TRBD1 or TRBD2 (5 bases each). CDR3 in amino acids: CASSLRDGYEQYF. The CDR3 DNA reads TGTGCCAGCAGCCTAAGGGACGGTTACGAGCAGTACTTC.